The clone carrying this TCR beta chain was seen at least ten times. One entry per CDR3 protein results from TCRdb running MiXCR on the RT-PCR reads. The sample holds 650,000 to 800,000 distinct CDR3 sequences, 12% to 15% seen once. V was clipped by 0 bases and J by 6 bases, with 12 bases between them. This CDR3 spans 14 amino acids. Germline V lookup: CDR1 DFQATT, CDR2 SNEGSKA (reference sequence). The chain couples TRBV20-1 to TRBJ2-1; D gene ambiguous. Sample: memory CD4+ T cells from blood. This TCR came from a female donor in good health, serving as a healthy control. This CDR3 is CSARDVVVGNEQFF. The CDR3 nucleotides read TGCAGTGCTAGAGATGTGGTAGTGGGCAATGAGCAGTTCTTC.